The 32 T cell receptor beta chains in this list originate from one sample, sequenced in a study of blood T cell repertoires in COVID-19. Data came from immunoSEQ multiplex PCR; TCRdb stores just in-frame clones and leaves some out. The table lists over 25,000 clones, about 91% of them singletons. Sequenced input: peripheral blood. These receptors were taken from a human donor with active COVID-19. The donor label of this sample is uncertain.

The V gene is TRBV27, the J gene TRBJ2-7; 11 bases are shared with TRBD2. V dropped 4 bases and J dropped 2; count of bases not matched to a gene: 4. CDR1 and CDR2 from the germline V gene are MNHEY and SMNVEV (reference sequence). The CDR3 contains 15 residues. CDR3 in amino acids: CASSSLTSGAYEQYF. In nucleotides, the CDR3 is TGTGCCAGCAGTTCATTGACTAGCGGGGCCTACGAGCAGTACTTC.

J is TRBJ2-2 and V is TRBV4-3; maybe TRBD1 (5 bases). The germline V and J ends were trimmed by 1 base and 6 bases, with 9 bases remaining between them. Looked up from germline, CDR1 is LGHNA and CDR2 is YSLEER. The CDR3 spans 14 residues. The CDR3 coding sequence is TGCGCCAGCAGCCAAGGGGGCACCGCCGGGGAGCTGTTTTTT. Amino acid sequence: CASSQGGTAGELFF.

The chain couples TRBV6-2 or TRBV6-3 to TRBJ2-7; a weak D match, TRBD1 (7 bases). Germline assignment: CDR1 MNHEY and CDR2 SVGEGT. Trimming left V 4 bases short and J 5 bases short, with 15 bases between. The CDR3 consists of 14 residues. CDR3 sequence: CASSSAGQSHEQYF. CDR3 sequence (DNA): TGTGCCAGCAGTTCCGCGGGACAGAGCCACGAGCAGTACTTC.

The rearrangement joins TRBV7-2 to TRBJ2-2; D gene uncertain. The germline V gene encodes CDR1 SGHTA and CDR2 FQGNSA. The CDR3 spans 16 residues. Trimming stripped 1 base from V and 0 bases from J, with 9 bases between. The CDR3 DNA reads as TGTGCCAGCAGCTTAGGATTGGCGGCGAACACCGGGGAGCTGTTTTTT. It codes for CASSLGLAANTGELFF. The variable domain in full, with the rest retrieved from reference TRBV7-2 and TRBJ2-2, is GAGVSQSPSNKVTEKGKDVELRCDPISGHTALYWYRQSLGQGLEFLIYFQGNSAPDKSGLPSDRFSAERTGGSVSTLTIQRTQQEDSAVYLCASSLGLAANTGELFFGEGSRLTVL.

The chain couples TRBV28 to TRBJ1-5, with no clear D. This CDR3 comprises 14 residues. The germline CDR1 and CDR2 sequences are MDHEN and SYDVKM. V was pared by 5 bases and J by 1 base, with 9 bases between. Here the CDR3 DNA reads TGTGCCAGCAGTCTAGGCGGGAGCAATCAGCCCCAGCATTTT. It is translated as CASSLGGSNQPQHF.

This sequence joins TRBV5-6 and TRBJ2-7; 7 positions match TRBD2. V shed 3 bases, J shed 5 bases, and the junction held 8 bases outside the gene matches. The CDR3 spans 14 residues. Germline V lookup: CDR1 SGHDT, CDR2 YYEEEE. The CDR3 coding sequence is TGTGCCAGCAGCTCGGGACTACCCTCTGACGAGCAGTACTTC. Protein product: CASSSGLPSDEQYF.

The chain links TRBV19 to TRBJ2-4; TRBD2 matches at 9 bases. The junction had 19 bases not matched to a gene; V was cut back by 7 bases and J by 6 bases. The CDR3 loop spans 18 amino acids. The V gene's germline CDR1 is LNHDA and CDR2 SQIVND (reference sequence). The DNA for the CDR3 is TGTGCCAGTAAAATGGGTGACTGGCCTGCGGGGGGGTTAAACATTCAGTACTTC. It codes for CASKMGDWPAGGLNIQYF. The variable domain in full, completed from reference TRBV19 and TRBJ2-4, reads DGGITQSPKYLFRKEGQNVTLSCEQNLNHDAMYWYRQDPGQGLRLIYYSQIVNDFQKGDIAEGYSVSREKKESFPLTVTSAQKNPTAFYLCASKMGDWPAGGLNIQYFGAGTRLSVL.

In its sample, this clone was seen once. The chain uses TRBV6-2 or TRBV6-3 and TRBJ2-5; 12 bases are a match to TRBD2. J lost 0 bases, V lost 5 bases, and 7 bases had no gene match. Germline V gives CDR1 MNHEY, CDR2 SVGEGT. CDR3 length: 17 residues. CDR3 nucleotides: TGTGCCAGCAGTCCATGGACTAGCGGGATGTACCAAGAGACCCAGTACTTC. This encodes CASSPWTSGMYQETQYF.

The CDR3, as DNA: TGTGCCAGCTCACCGTCACAGGTTACCGGGGAGCTGTTTTTT. Protein product: CASSPSQVTGELFF. The V and J genes are TRBV18 and TRBJ2-2; the D gene is possibly TRBD1 (5 bases). Germline V lookup: CDR1 KGHSH, CDR2 LQKENI. Trimming took off 3 bases at V and 5 bases at J, with 10 bases between the two ends. The length of the CDR3 is 14 residues.

The chain couples TRBV5-5 to TRBJ1-1; the D is unclear. The germline V gene encodes CDR1 SGHKS and CDR2 YYEKEE (reference sequence). V shed 1 base and J shed 6 bases, with 13 bases lying between them. The CDR3 is 14 amino acids. In DNA form, the CDR3 reads TGTGCCAGCAGCTTGTCCGCCGTCGCGCCTGAAGCTTTCTTT. It codes for CASSLSAVAPEAFF.

The gene calls are TRBV11-2 and TRBJ2-3; TRBD2 might be the D (5 bases). The CDR3 consists of 17 residues. Per the germline V gene, CDR1 is SGHAT and CDR2 is FQNNGV. Trimming removed 0 bases from V and 7 bases from J, with 20 bases in between. Here the CDR3 reads CASSLDPGITVVYTQYF. DNA for the CDR3: TGTGCCAGCAGCTTAGATCCCGGGATAACGGTGGTTTATACGCAGTATTTT.

J is TRBJ1-5 and V is TRBV30; maybe TRBD1 (6 bases). The V gene lost 3 bases and the J gene lost 0 bases, with 12 bases spanning the gap. The CDR3 sequence is 15 residues long. CDR1 and CDR2 from the germline V gene are GTSNPN and SVGIG (reference sequence). For the CDR3, the DNA is TGTGCCTGGAGCCCAGACAGGTATAGCAATCAGCCCCAGCATTTT. Encoded protein: CAWSPDRYSNQPQHF.

The V and J genes are TRBV12-3 or TRBV12-4 and TRBJ1-2, with 8 bases fitting TRBD1. V lost 10 bases to trimming and J lost 7 bases; unmatched junction nucleotides: 8. The CDR3 contains 12 residues. The CDR3 here is CATRSGGLGYTF. CDR3 nucleotides: TGTGCCACCCGTTCAGGGGGCCTTGGCTACACCTTC.

V is TRBV6-5 and J is TRBJ2-3, with TRBD2 matching 8 bases. This CDR3 has 15 amino acids. The V segment lost 8 bases and the J segment 4 bases; nucleotides outside the gene matches: 11. Germline V CDR1 and CDR2: MNHEY, SVGAGI. CDR3 sequence: CASRPGGRSADTQYF. CDR3 DNA: TGTGCCAGCCGTCCCGGCGGGAGGTCCGCAGATACGCAGTATTTT.

V gene TRBV5-6 combines with J gene TRBJ2-5; 7 bases match TRBD2. The CDR3 loop spans 17 amino acids. J lost 6 bases, V lost 0 bases, and 14 bases had no gene match. Germline CDR1 SGHDT, CDR2 YYEEEE. The CDR3 is CASSLGFGGGPEKTQYF. The CDR3 bases are TGTGCCAGCAGCTTGGGGTTCGGGGGAGGGCCGGAAAAGACCCAGTACTTC. Together with reference TRBV5-6 and TRBJ2-5, the CDR3 gives the full variable domain: DAGVTQSPTHLIKTRGQQVTLRCSPKSGHDTVSWYQQALGQGPQFIFQYYEEEERQRGNFPDRFSGHQFPNYSSELNVNALLLGDSALYLCASSLGFGGGPEKTQYFGPGTRLLVL.

This sequence joins TRBV4-3 and TRBJ2-5; D may be TRBD2 (7 bases). The CDR3 runs 15 residues. The germline gives CDR1 LGHNA, CDR2 YSLEER. V was cut by 0 bases and J by 5 bases, with 13 bases left in between. Here the CDR3 DNA reads TGCGCCAGCAGCCAAGATAGGGGGGGAATTGAGACCCAGTACTTC. Its protein is CASSQDRGGIETQYF.

The rearrangement links TRBV10-3 to TRBJ1-4; D perhaps matches TRBD1 (5 bases). The germline gives CDR1 ENHRY, CDR2 SYGVKD. The CDR3 extends over 17 amino acids. Trimming stripped 3 bases from V and 7 bases from J, with 21 bases between. The CDR3 region is CAISEGGGSGTTEKLFF. Here the CDR3 DNA reads TGTGCCATCAGTGAAGGTGGGGGGAGCGGAACCACTGAAAAACTGTTTTTT.

The chain couples TRBV7-8 to TRBJ1-5; a possible D gene is TRBD1 (6 bases). This CDR3 contains 14 residues. Germline assignment: CDR1 SGHVS and CDR2 FQNEAQ. V was pared by 4 bases and J by 3 bases, with 10 bases between. Here the CDR3 DNA reads TGTGCCAGCAGCTCAACAGGGCCCAATCAGCCCCAGCATTTT. As protein: CASSSTGPNQPQHF.

V gene TRBV27 combines with J gene TRBJ1-1; a weak D match, TRBD1 (6 bases). The germline V gene has CDR1 MNHEY and CDR2 SMNVEV (reference sequence). The V and J ends lost 2 bases and 5 bases respectively, with 12 bases between them. CDR3 length: 14 amino acids. The CDR3 bases are TGTGCCAGCAGTTTAATGGGGGCAGGGACTGAAGCTTTCTTT. Its protein is CASSLMGAGTEAFF.

This clone was seen once. The chain recombines TRBV2 with TRBJ2-3; a possible D gene is TRBD1 (5 bases). The CDR3 totals 14 residues. V shed 7 bases and J shed 2 bases, with 13 bases lying between them. The germline CDR1 and CDR2 sequences are SNHLY and FYNNEI. CDR3 sequence reads: CASIGSGHTDTQYF. In nucleotides, the CDR3 is TGTGCCAGCATTGGGTCAGGACACACAGATACGCAGTATTTT.

This clone was observed a handful of times. The chain is built from TRBV10-1 and TRBJ2-1; 8 bases agree with TRBD2. Germline V lookup: CDR1 WNHNN, CDR2 SYGVQD (reference sequence). Unmatched junction bases numbered 7, after V lost 2 bases and J lost 7 bases. The CDR3 contains 15 residues. The CDR3 DNA sequence: TGCGCCAGCAGTGAGGAGGCGGGGGGCCCGAATGAGCAGTTCTTC. This translates into CASSEEAGGPNEQFF.

J is TRBJ2-7 and V is TRBV6-1, with D tentatively TRBD2 (5 bases). The CDR3 sequence is 14 residues long. The V and J ends lost 1 base and 2 bases respectively, with 9 bases between them. CDR1 and CDR2 from the germline V gene are MNHNS and SASEGT. CDR3 in DNA: TGTGCCAGCAGTGAAGTCCTAGCTCCCTACGAGCAGTACTTC. This sequence encodes CASSEVLAPYEQYF.

This chain uses TRBV5-6 with TRBJ1-5, with a possible D match to TRBD1 (6 bases). Germline values: CDR1 SGHDT, CDR2 YYEEEE. Trimming took off 0 bases at V and 0 bases at J, with 7 bases between the two ends. The CDR3 covers 15 residues. DNA for the CDR3: TGTGCCAGCAGCTTGGGGGGGCATAGCAATCAGCCCCAGCATTTT. Residues: CASSLGGHSNQPQHF.

This chain connects TRBV7-8 to TRBJ2-7; the D gene is possibly TRBD1 (6 bases). Germline CDR1 and CDR2: SGHVS and FQNEAQ. This CDR3 has 13 amino acids. V lost 3 bases and J 2 bases, leaving 8 bases between the germline ends. The CDR3 DNA reads as TGTGCCAGCAGCTTCAGGGGACCCTACGAGCAGTACTTC. It specifies CASSFRGPYEQYF.

This clone was observed once. This chain connects TRBV5-5 to TRBJ1-1; a weak D match, TRBD1 (6 bases). The ends were cut back, 6 bases at V and 0 bases at J, with 21 bases in the middle. CDR1 is SGHKS and CDR2 is YYEKEE in the germline V gene (reference sequence). This CDR3 contains 17 residues. In nucleotides, the CDR3 is TGTGCCAGCATGACATACAGGGATTCAAACATGAACACTGAAGCTTTCTTT. It translates to CASMTYRDSNMNTEAFF.

This rearrangement joins TRBV5-6 to TRBJ2-2; 11 bases are a match to TRBD2. Germline assignment: CDR1 SGHDT and CDR2 YYEEEE. The J segment lost 6 bases and the V segment lost 4 bases, leaving 2 bases of the junction unmatched. The CDR3 contains 14 residues. CDR3 nucleotides: TGTGCCAGCAGCCCTAGCGGGAGGCCCGGGGAGCTGTTTTTT. Its translation: CASSPSGRPGELFF.

The chain recombines TRBV6-2 or TRBV6-3 with TRBJ1-5; a weak D match, TRBD1 (5 bases). V lost 0 bases and J 2 bases, leaving 8 bases between the germline ends. The CDR3 is made up of 15 amino acids. In germline, CDR1 is MNHEY, CDR2 SVGEGT. CDR3 in DNA: TGTGCCAGCAGTTACTCCAGGGTCGGCAATCAGCCCCAGCATTTT. Encoded protein: CASSYSRVGNQPQHF.

The chain recombines TRBV23-1 with TRBJ2-3; D may be TRBD2 (7 bases). TRBV23-1 is flagged as an ORF with uncertain function. The CDR3 has 15 amino acids. V lost 6 bases and J 4 bases, leaving 17 bases between the germline ends. This chain's CDR3 is CASRGGAGMADTQYF. The CDR3 DNA reads as TGCGCCAGCAGGGGGGGGGCAGGGATGGCAGATACGCAGTATTTT.

The chain is built from TRBV10-1 and TRBJ1-2; D is possibly TRBD1 (6 bases). The V gene lost 5 bases and the J gene lost 4 bases, with 11 bases spanning the gap. Per the germline V gene, CDR1 is WNHNN and CDR2 is SYGVQD (reference sequence). The CDR3 contains 13 residues. In DNA form, the CDR3 reads TGCGCCAGCAGTACTGACAGGTTCTATGGCTACACCTTC. This gives the protein CASSTDRFYGYTF.

This clone occurred once. CDR3 residues: CASSDTTRSNTEAFF. In nucleotides, the CDR3 is TGTGCCAGCAGTGATACGACAAGATCGAACACTGAAGCTTTCTTT. J is TRBJ1-1 and V is TRBV25-1; D is unresolved. The CDR3 is 15 residues long. Per the germline V gene, CDR1 is MGHDK and CDR2 is SYGVNS. V lost 3 bases and J lost 1, with 12 bases in between.

The chain is built from TRBV4-3 and TRBJ1-1; D call uncertain. The CDR3 has 14 residues. V lost 1 base, J lost 1 base, and 7 bases lay in between. The germline gives CDR1 LGHNA, CDR2 YSLEER. DNA of the CDR3: TGCGCCAGCAGCCAAGGGCGGCAGAACACTGAAGCTTTCTTT. Protein sequence: CASSQGRQNTEAFF.

This chain uses TRBV7-2 with TRBJ2-5, with 8 nucleotides matching TRBD2. V dropped 3 bases and J dropped 7; count of bases not matched to a gene: 13. This CDR3 spans 16 amino acids. CDR1 is SGHTA and CDR2 is FQGNSA in the germline V gene. This CDR3 reads CASSFRGGGRRVTQYF. The CDR3 region has the DNA TGTGCCAGCAGCTTTCGGGGCGGGGGGCGCCGTGTGACCCAGTACTTC.